The 18 T cell receptor beta chains reported below all come from one sample, sequenced in a study of untreated major depressive disorder. This table comes from immunoSEQ multiplex PCR, and its TCRdb copy is limited to in-frame clones, with some not included. The table shows more than 25,000 clones, with about 91% occurring only once. Study-level results: CD4+ T cells from depressed patients used TRBV05-01 (Vbeta 5.1) more often than controls.

For these TCRs, the target antigens are not known. Sequencing was performed on CD4+ T cells from PBMCs. Receptors originate from a woman in her 30s with major depressive disorder.

This chain connects TRBV6-5 to TRBJ2-1; no reliable D call. The CDR3 covers 13 residues. Germline V gene lookup returns CDR1 MNHEY and CDR2 SVGAGI. Trimming shortened V by 6 bases and J by 6 bases, and 12 bases separated the two germline ends. This chain's CDR3 is CASSTPRSNEQFF. CDR3 bases: TGTGCCAGCAGCACACCGAGGTCCAATGAGCAGTTCTTC.

The CDR3 DNA sequence: TGTGCCAGCAGCTCTTACCCCCTAGGGACAGGGGCTTACACCTTC. It codes for CASSSYPLGTGAYTF. The chain carries TRBV7-6 and TRBJ1-2; 10 nucleotides line up with TRBD1. Trimming cost V 4 bases and J 11 bases; bases outside gene matches: 13. Germline V CDR1 and CDR2: SGHVS, FNYEAQ. This CDR3 comprises 15 residues.

The V gene is TRBV29-1, the J gene TRBJ2-4; no definite D call. V shed 3 bases and J shed 2 bases, with 11 bases lying between them. CDR1 SQVTM and CDR2 ANQGSEA come from the germline V gene. The CDR3 contains 14 residues. In DNA, the CDR3 is TGCAGCGTTGAGGCCTCCTGGTCCAAAAACATTCAGTACTTC. This gives the protein CSVEASWSKNIQYF.

The V and J genes are TRBV7-3 and TRBJ2-3, with 7 bases aligning to TRBD2. CDR1 SGHTA and CDR2 FQGTGA come from the germline V gene. CDR3 size: 14 residues. V dropped 2 bases and J dropped 1; count of bases not matched to a gene: 0. The CDR3 coding sequence is TGTGCCAGCAGCTTACTAGCGGGCACAGATACGCAGTATTTT. Translated: CASSLLAGTDTQYF.

V gene TRBV6-5 combines with J gene TRBJ1-4; the match to TRBD1 covers 9 bases. CDR3 length: 14 residues. The trim removed 6 bases at V and 8 bases at J, leaving 7 bases unmatched. The germline gives CDR1 MNHEY, CDR2 SVGAGI. The CDR3 loop is CASRQDRGTEKLFF. As DNA, the CDR3 is TGTGCCAGCAGACAGGACAGGGGAACCGAAAAACTGTTTTTT.

The chain is built from TRBV7-3 and TRBJ1-5; unclear D gene. Germline CDR1 is SGHTA and CDR2 is FQGTGA. The V end was cut by 5 bases, the J end by 2 bases, with 13 bases between. The CDR3 has 15 amino acids. CDR3 amino acids: CASSPAGGRNQPQHF. The CDR3 bases are TGTGCCAGCAGCCCGGCGGGCGGACGCAATCAGCCCCAGCATTTT.

The chain has TRBV11-3 and TRBJ2-1; 7 bases fit TRBD2. V trimming: 1 base; J trimming: 2 bases; junction bases outside the gene matches: 2. CDR1 SGHNT and CDR2 YENEEA come from the germline V gene. The CDR3 covers 15 residues. CDR3 residues: CASSLASGAYNEQFF. CDR3 DNA sequence: TGTGCCAGCAGCTTAGCCAGCGGGGCCTACAATGAGCAGTTCTTC.

The CDR3 here is CASSQVDSISGANVLTF. CDR3 coding DNA: TGTGCCAGCAGCCAAGTTGATTCGATCTCTGGGGCCAACGTCCTGACTTTC. The chain is built from TRBV4-2 and TRBJ2-6; D unclear. Deletions cut 1 base from V and 0 bases from J, with 10 bases between. The germline gives CDR1 LGHNA, CDR2 YNFKEQ. There are 17 residues in the CDR3.

This clone was counted once. The chain recombines TRBV6-5 with TRBJ2-3, with TRBD1 matching 9 bases. In germline, CDR1 is MNHEY, CDR2 SVGAGI. The V and J ends lost 2 bases and 5 bases, in that order; junction bases with no gene match: 5. There are 15 residues in the CDR3. The CDR3, as DNA: TGTGCCAGCAGTTACGGGACAGGGTCGGAAGATACGCAGTATTTT. Protein product: CASSYGTGSEDTQYF.

The chain employs TRBV5-4 and TRBJ2-7; the match to TRBD2 covers 8 bases. The V gene end was trimmed by 5 bases and the J gene end by 7 bases; junction bases not matched to a gene: 8. CDR3 length: 13 residues. Germline assignment: CDR1 SGHNT and CDR2 YYREEE (reference sequence). DNA for the CDR3: TGTGCCAGCAGAATGCGGGGGGCAGGGGAGCAGTACTTC. Translating it yields CASRMRGAGEQYF.

The chain recombines TRBV7-2 with TRBJ2-7; D uncertain. The CDR3 is 14 amino acids. Germline V gene data show CDR1 as SGHTA and CDR2 as FQGNSA. Trimming stripped 4 bases from V and 5 bases from J, with 15 bases between. CDR3 coding DNA: TGTGCCAGCAGCTCAGCCGTGCAGCTCGACGAGCAGTACTTC. Its protein product is CASSSAVQLDEQYF.

In this sample, this clone turned up once. The chain joins TRBV5-6 to TRBJ1-5; TRBD1 is a possible D gene (6 bases). V was trimmed by 1 base and J by 6 bases, leaving 8 bases between them. The CDR3 extends over 13 amino acids. Germline-derived CDR1 and CDR2 are SGHDT and YYEEEE. The CDR3 reads CASSLQGRQPQHF. In nucleotides, the CDR3 is TGTGCCAGCAGCTTGCAGGGGCGTCAGCCCCAGCATTTT.

V usage is TRBV25-1 and J usage is TRBJ2-5, with 7 bases lining up with TRBD2. Per the germline V gene, CDR1 is MGHDK and CDR2 is SYGVNS. The length of the CDR3 is 12 residues. V shed 4 bases, J shed 4 bases, and the junction held 0 bases outside the gene matches. The CDR3 loop reads CASSAGGETQYF. CDR3 sequence (DNA): TGTGCCAGCAGTGCGGGAGGAGAGACCCAGTACTTC. Combining the CDR3 with reference TRBV25-1 and TRBJ2-5 gives the whole variable domain EADIYQTPRYLVIGTGKKITLECSQTMGHDKMYWYQQDPGMELHLIHYSYGVNSTEKGDLSSESTVSRIRTEHFPLTLESARPSHTSQYLCASSAGGETQYFGPGTRLLVL.

This rearrangement joins TRBV28 to TRBJ2-2; D ambiguous. Germline V gives CDR1 MDHEN, CDR2 SYDVKM. Trimming cost V 7 bases and J 2 bases, with 17 bases left between them. This CDR3 region has 16 residues. The chain's CDR3 is CASTVPRTVNTGELFF. The CDR3 DNA sequence: TGTGCCAGCACCGTCCCGAGGACGGTTAACACCGGGGAGCTGTTTTTT.

The chain combines TRBV2 with TRBJ1-2; D is unresolved. The CDR3 is made up of 11 amino acids. Germline loops: CDR1 SNHLY, CDR2 FYNNEI. V lost 1 base and J 11 bases, leaving 8 bases between the germline ends. The CDR3 DNA reads TGTGCCAGCAGTGAAGATGTGAGGTACACCTTC. Translated: CASSEDVRYTF.

The chain carries TRBV5-4 and TRBJ1-4; D possibly corresponds to TRBD1 (6 bases). Germline lookup yields CDR1 SGHNT and CDR2 YYREEE (reference sequence). The V end was cut by 2 bases, the J end by 5 bases, with 16 bases between. The CDR3 has 16 residues. The CDR3 here is CASSLLGGSGNEKLFF. The CDR3 bases are TGTGCCAGCAGCTTACTCGGGGGCTCTGGGAATGAAAAACTGTTTTTT. Full variable domain (remainder filled in from reference TRBV5-4 and TRBJ1-4): ETGVTQSPTHLIKTRGQQVTLRCSSQSGHNTVSWYQQALGQGPQFIFQYYREEENGRGNFPPRFSGLQFPNYSSELNVNALELDDSALYLCASSLLGGSGNEKLFFGSGTQLSVL.

The genes are TRBV7-9 and TRBJ2-7; 9 nucleotides align to TRBD1. After removal of 5 bases from V and 3 bases from J, the junction contained 8 bases not matched to a gene. In germline, CDR1 is SEHNR, CDR2 FQNEAQ (reference sequence). The CDR3 loop spans 15 amino acids. The CDR3 is CASSPWTGENYEQYF. Here the CDR3 DNA reads TGTGCCAGCAGCCCTTGGACAGGGGAAAACTACGAGCAGTACTTC.

This chain uses TRBV28 with TRBJ2-7; 13 bases line up with TRBD2. Germline CDR1 is MDHEN and CDR2 is SYDVKM. The CDR3 length is 16 residues. Losses at the gene ends were 6 bases for V and 0 bases for J; bases not matched to a gene: 5. CDR3 protein: CASRRGLAGSSYEQYF. CDR3 bases: TGTGCCAGCAGGCGGGGACTAGCGGGAAGCTCCTACGAGCAGTACTTC.